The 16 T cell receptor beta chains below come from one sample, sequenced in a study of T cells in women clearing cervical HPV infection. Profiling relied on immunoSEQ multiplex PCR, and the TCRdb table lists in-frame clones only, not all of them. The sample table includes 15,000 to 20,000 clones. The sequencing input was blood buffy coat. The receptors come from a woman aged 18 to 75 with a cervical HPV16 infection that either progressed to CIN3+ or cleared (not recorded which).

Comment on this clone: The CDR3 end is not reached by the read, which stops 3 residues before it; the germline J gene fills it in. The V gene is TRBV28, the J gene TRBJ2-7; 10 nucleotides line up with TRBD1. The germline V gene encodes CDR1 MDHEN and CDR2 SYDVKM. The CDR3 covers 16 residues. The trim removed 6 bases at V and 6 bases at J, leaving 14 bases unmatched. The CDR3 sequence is CASSPAKGTGATEQYF. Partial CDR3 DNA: TGTGCCAGCAGCCCTGCCAAGGGGACAGGGGCTACCGAG.

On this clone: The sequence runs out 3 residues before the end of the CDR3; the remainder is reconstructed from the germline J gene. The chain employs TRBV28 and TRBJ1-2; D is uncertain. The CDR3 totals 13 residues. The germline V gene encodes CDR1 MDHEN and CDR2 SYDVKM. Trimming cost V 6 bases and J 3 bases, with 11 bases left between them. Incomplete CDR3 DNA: TGTGCCAGCAGCCCAGGAGAGTACTATGGC. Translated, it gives CASSPGEYYG. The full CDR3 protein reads CASSPGEYYGYTF.

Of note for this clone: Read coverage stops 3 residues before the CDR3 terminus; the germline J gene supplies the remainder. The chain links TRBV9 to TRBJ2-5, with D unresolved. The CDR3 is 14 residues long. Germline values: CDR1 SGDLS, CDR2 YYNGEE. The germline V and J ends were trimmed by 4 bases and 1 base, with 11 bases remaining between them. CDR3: CASSLTPTQETQYF. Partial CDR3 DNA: TGTGCCAGCAGCTTGACTCCCACCCAAGAGACC.

CDR3 sequence: CASSFAVGAGGNTIYF. The DNA read from the CDR3 is TGTGCCAGCAGCTTTGCTGTGGGCGCGGGGGGAAACACC. The V call is TRBV5-4, the J call TRBJ1-3, with D hard to call. Read sequence stops 3 residues before the CDR3 end, and the germline J gene provides the missing end. CDR1 and CDR2 from the germline V gene are SGHNT and YYREEE (reference sequence). The CDR3 runs to 16 residues. Trimming shortened V by 2 bases and J by 4 bases, and 16 bases separated the two germline ends.

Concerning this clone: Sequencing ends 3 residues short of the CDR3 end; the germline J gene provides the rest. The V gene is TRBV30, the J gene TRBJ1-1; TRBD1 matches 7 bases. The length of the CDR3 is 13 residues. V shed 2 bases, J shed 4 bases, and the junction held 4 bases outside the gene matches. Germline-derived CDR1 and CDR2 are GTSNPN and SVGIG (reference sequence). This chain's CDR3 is CAWSWAGGTEAFF. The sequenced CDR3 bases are TGTGCCTGGAGTTGGGCAGGGGGCACTGAA.

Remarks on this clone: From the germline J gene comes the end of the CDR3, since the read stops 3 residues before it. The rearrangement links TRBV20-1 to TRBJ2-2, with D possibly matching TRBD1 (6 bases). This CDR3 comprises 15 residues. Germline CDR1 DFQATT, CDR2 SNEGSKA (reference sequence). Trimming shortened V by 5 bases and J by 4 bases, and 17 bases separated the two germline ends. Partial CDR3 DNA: TGCAGTGCTCCCCGGCAGGGGTCCTCCACCGGGGAG. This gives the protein CSAPRQGSSTGE. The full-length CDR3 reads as CSAPRQGSSTGELFF.

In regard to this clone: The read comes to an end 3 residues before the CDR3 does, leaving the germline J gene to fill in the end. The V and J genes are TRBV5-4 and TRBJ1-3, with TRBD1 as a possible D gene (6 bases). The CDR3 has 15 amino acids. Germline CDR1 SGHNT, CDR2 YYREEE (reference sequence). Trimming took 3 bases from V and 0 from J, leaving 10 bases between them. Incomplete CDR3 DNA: TGTGCCAGCAGCTCCAGGGACATCTCTGGAAACACC. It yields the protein CASSSRDISGNT. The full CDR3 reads CASSSRDISGNTIYF. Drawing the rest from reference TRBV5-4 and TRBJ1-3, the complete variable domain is ETGVTQSPTHLIKTRGQQVTLRCSSQSGHNTVSWYQQALGQGPQFIFQYYREEENGRGNFPPRFSGLQFPNYSSELNVNALELDDSALYLCASSSRDISGNTIYFGEGSWLTVV.

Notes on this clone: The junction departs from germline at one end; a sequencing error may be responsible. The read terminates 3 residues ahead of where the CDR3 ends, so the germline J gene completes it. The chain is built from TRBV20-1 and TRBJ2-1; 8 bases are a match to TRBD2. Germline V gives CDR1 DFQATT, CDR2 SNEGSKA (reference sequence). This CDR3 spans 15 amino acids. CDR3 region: CSVREVLAGNNEQFF. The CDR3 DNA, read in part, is TGCAGTGTTAGAGAGGTATTAGCGGGGAACAATGAG.

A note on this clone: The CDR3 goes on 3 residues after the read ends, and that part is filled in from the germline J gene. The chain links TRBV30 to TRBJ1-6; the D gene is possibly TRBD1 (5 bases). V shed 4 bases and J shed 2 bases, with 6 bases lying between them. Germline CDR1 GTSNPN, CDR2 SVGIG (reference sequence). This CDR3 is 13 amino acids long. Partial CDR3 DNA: TGTGCCTGGATGACAGCCTATAATTCACCC. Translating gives CAWMTAYNSP. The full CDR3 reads CAWMTAYNSPLHF.

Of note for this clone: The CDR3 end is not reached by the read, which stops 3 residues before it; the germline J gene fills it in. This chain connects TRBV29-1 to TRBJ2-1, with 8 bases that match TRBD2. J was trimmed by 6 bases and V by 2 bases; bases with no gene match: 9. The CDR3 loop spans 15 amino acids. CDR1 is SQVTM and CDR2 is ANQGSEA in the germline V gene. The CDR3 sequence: CSVEKRRGGINEQFF. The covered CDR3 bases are TGCAGCGTTGAAAAGCGTCGGGGGGGGATCAATGAG.

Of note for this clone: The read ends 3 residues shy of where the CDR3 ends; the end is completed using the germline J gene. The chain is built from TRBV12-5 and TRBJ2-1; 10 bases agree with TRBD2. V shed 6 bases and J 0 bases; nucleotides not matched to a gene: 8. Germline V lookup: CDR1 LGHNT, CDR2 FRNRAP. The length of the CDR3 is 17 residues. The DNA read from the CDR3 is TGTGCTAGTGGACCGCTGCCTAGCGGGAGCTCCTACAATGAG. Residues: CASGPLPSGSSYNE. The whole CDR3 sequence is CASGPLPSGSSYNEQFF.

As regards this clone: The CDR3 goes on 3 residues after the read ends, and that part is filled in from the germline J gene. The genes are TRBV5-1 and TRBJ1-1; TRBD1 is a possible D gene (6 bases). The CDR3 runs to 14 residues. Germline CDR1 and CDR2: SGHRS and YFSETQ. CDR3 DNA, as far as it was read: TGCGCCAGCAGCCCAAACCGAAACAGGGAAGGA. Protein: CASSPNRNREG. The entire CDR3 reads CASSPNRNREGAFF.

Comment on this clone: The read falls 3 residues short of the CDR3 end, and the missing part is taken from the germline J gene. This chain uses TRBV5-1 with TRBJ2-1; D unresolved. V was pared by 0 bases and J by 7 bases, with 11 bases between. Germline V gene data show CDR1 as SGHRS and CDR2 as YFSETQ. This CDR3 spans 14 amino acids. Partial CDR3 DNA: TGCGCCAGCAGCTTGGCGGCCTCTAGGAATGAG. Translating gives CASSLAASRNE. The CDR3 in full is CASSLAASRNEQFF.

The CDR3: CASSLRGTSNTEAFF. The covered CDR3 bases are TGTGCCAGCAGCTTAAGAGGGACATCGAACACTGAA. The chain is built from TRBV7-9 and TRBJ1-1; a weak D match, TRBD1 (6 bases). With the read ending 3 residues before the CDR3 end, the germline J gene is used to fill in that end. The CDR3 sequence is 15 residues long. Germline V gene lookup returns CDR1 SEHNR and CDR2 FQNEAQ (reference sequence). The V and J ends lost 2 bases and 1 base respectively, with 11 bases between them. The full variable domain, with the rest looked up from reference TRBV7-9 and TRBJ1-1, is DTGVSQNPRHKITKRGQNVTFRCDPISEHNRLYWYRQTLGQGPEFLTYFQNEAQLEKSRLLSDRFSAERPKGSFSTLEIQRTEQGDSAMYLCASSLRGTSNTEAFFGQGTRLTVV.

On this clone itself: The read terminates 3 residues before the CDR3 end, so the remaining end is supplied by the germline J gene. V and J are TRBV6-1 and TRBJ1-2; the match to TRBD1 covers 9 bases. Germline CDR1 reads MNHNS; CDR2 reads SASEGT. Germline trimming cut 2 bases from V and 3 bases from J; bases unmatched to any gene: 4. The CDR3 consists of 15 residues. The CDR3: CASSETGGDYYGYTF. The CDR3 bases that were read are TGTGCCAGCAGTGAAACAGGGGGCGACTACTATGGC.

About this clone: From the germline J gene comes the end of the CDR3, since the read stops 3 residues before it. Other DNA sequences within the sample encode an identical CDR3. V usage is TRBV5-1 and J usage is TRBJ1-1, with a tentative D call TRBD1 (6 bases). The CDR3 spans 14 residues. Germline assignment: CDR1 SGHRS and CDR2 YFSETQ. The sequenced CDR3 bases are TGCGCCAGCAGCTTGGTGGGGGGGGCCGCAGAA. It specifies CASSLVGGAAE. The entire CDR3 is CASSLVGGAAEAFF.